This T cell receptor (beta chain) was sequenced during a study of T-cell reconstitution after alpha-beta-depleted transplantation in children. As it was prepared, the TCRbeta library received unique molecular identifiers. Via MiXCR, TCRdb re-called the PCR reads, giving one row per CDR3 protein. The table has around 64,000 distinct CDR3 sequences, 11% seen once; the top ten hold roughly 13%. The CDR3 length is 13 residues. CDR1 is ENHRY and CDR2 is SYGVKD in the germline V gene. V lost 8 bases, J lost 1 base, and 4 bases stayed unmatched. This clonotype was counted many times. What it binds is not known. Study-wide points: T-cell numbers and diversity, one year after transplant, stemmed largely from T cells that were newly produced. Surviving recipient cells, namely T cells and thymic progenitors, were the source of high day-60 TCRbeta diversity in some patients.

This TCR was recovered from a boy aged 10-17 years with acute myeloid leukemia, due to receive a stem cell transplant. This material consisted of PBMCs, taken before TCRalphabeta/CD19-depleted stem cell transplant. The rearrangement joins TRBV10-3 to TRBJ1-2; 7 nucleotides line up with TRBD1. The CDR3 loop reads CAISRDSNYGYTF. CDR3 nucleotide sequence: TGTGCCATCTCCCGGGACAGTAACTATGGCTACACCTTC.